The 24 T cell receptor beta chains listed next were all sequenced from one sample in a study of blood T cell repertoires in COVID-19. Sequenced by immunoSEQ multiplex PCR; TCRdb stores in-frame clones only, minus some. The data hold 25,000 to 30,000 clones, with around 89% observed a single time. The sequencing sample was made of peripheral blood. All receptors come from a human donor in a cohort sampled during active COVID-19.

The chain joins TRBV3-1 (or the pseudogene TRBV3-2) to TRBJ1-2, with TRBD1 matching 7 bases. With 4 bases clipped from V and 4 bases from J, the junction kept 9 bases outside the gene matches. This CDR3 region has 15 residues. The V gene's germline CDR1 is LGHDT and CDR2 YNNKEL (reference sequence). This CDR3 reads CASSPQPAGGYGYTF. CDR3 coding DNA: TGTGCCAGCAGCCCCCAACCAGCAGGGGGCTATGGCTACACCTTC.

The chain uses TRBV5-5 and TRBJ1-4; tentatively, D is TRBD1 (5 bases). The CDR3 is 14 amino acids. Trimming pared 0 bases from V and 7 bases from J, leaving 10 bases between. Germline V gene sequence: CDR1 SGHKS, CDR2 YYEKEE (reference sequence). This CDR3 reads CASSLGQGGEKLFF. CDR3 nucleotides: TGTGCCAGCAGCTTGGGGCAGGGTGGTGAAAAACTGTTTTTT.

The chain links TRBV7-9 to TRBJ1-5, with D possibly being TRBD1 (5 bases). Trimming took 5 bases from V and 5 from J, leaving 13 bases between them. The CDR3 covers 14 residues. The germline V gene encodes CDR1 SEHNR and CDR2 FQNEAQ (reference sequence). The chain's CDR3 is CASSLGQNDQPQHF. CDR3 DNA: TGTGCCAGCAGCCTGGGGCAGAACGATCAGCCCCAGCATTTT.

This chain joins TRBV7-2 and TRBJ2-5; the D is unclear. Per the germline V gene, CDR1 is SGHTA and CDR2 is FQGNSA. The CDR3 loop spans 11 amino acids. V lost 3 bases and J lost 5, with 4 bases in between. The CDR3 DNA is TGTGCCAGCAGCTTTAGTGAGACCCAGTACTTC. This translates into CASSFSETQYF.

There are a few counts of this clone. The J gene is TRBJ1-5, the V gene TRBV27, with D maybe TRBD1 (5 bases). Germline CDR1 and CDR2: MNHEY and SMNVEV (reference sequence). V shed 1 base and J shed 2 bases, with 9 bases lying between them. The CDR3 consists of 15 residues. DNA for the CDR3: TGTGCCAGCAGTTTATGGGGCGGGGGCAATCAGCCCCAGCATTTT. This sequence encodes CASSLWGGGNQPQHF.

The rearrangement uses TRBV27 and TRBJ1-3, with TRBD1 as a possible D gene (6 bases). The CDR3 totals 16 residues. V lost 5 bases and J 1 base, leaving 15 bases between the germline ends. Germline assignment: CDR1 MNHEY and CDR2 SMNVEV (reference sequence). CDR3 sequence (DNA): TGTGCCAGCAGTGGACCTTGGGGGCTTTCTGGAAACACCATATATTTT. It encodes CASSGPWGLSGNTIYF.

This rearrangement joins TRBV5-1 to TRBJ2-1; 12 bases are a match to TRBD2. V shed 4 bases, J shed 8 bases, and the junction held 10 bases outside the gene matches. The CDR3 is made up of 16 amino acids. Looked up from germline, CDR1 is SGHRS and CDR2 is YFSETQ. DNA for the CDR3: TGCGCCAGCAGCCATTCTAGCGGGGGGGCATCGTATGAGCAGTTCTTC. Amino acid sequence: CASSHSSGGASYEQFF.

V and J are TRBV14 and TRBJ1-2, with 7 bases that match TRBD1. CDR3 length: 13 residues. V gave up 5 bases and J gave up 2 bases; unmatched junction bases: 2. The V gene's germline CDR1 is SGHDN and CDR2 FVKESK. CDR3 residues: CASSLTGNYGYTF. CDR3 nucleotides: TGTGCCAGCAGCTTGACAGGGAACTATGGCTACACCTTC. The entire variable domain, with the rest obtained from reference TRBV14 and TRBJ1-2, is as follows: EAGVTQFPSHSVIEKGQTVTLRCDPISGHDNLYWYRRVMGKEIKFLLHFVKESKQDESGMPNNRFLAERTGGTYSTLKVQPAELEDSGVYFCASSLTGNYGYTFGSGTRLTVV.

This clone was detected a few times. V is TRBV7-9 and J is TRBJ2-5, with unresolved D. The length of the CDR3 is 13 residues. The germline CDR1 and CDR2 sequences are SEHNR and FQNEAQ (reference sequence). Trimming removed 2 bases from V and 5 bases from J, with 9 bases in between. The CDR3 loop reads CASSLLVRETQYF. CDR3 DNA: TGTGCCAGCAGCTTATTAGTCAGGGAGACCCAGTACTTC. The whole variable domain, filled in from reference TRBV7-9 and TRBJ2-5, reads DTGVSQNPRHKITKRGQNVTFRCDPISEHNRLYWYRQTLGQGPEFLTYFQNEAQLEKSRLLSDRFSAERPKGSFSTLEIQRTEQGDSAMYLCASSLLVRETQYFGPGTRLLVL.

This CDR3 reads CASSFPAEVQPTEQFF. Written as DNA, the CDR3 is TGTGCCAGCAGCTTCCCCGCGGAGGTGCAGCCGACTGAGCAGTTCTTC. The V gene is TRBV7-8, the J gene TRBJ2-1; tentatively, D is TRBD2 (5 bases). V was cut by 3 bases and J by 9 bases, with 21 bases left in between. CDR3 length equals 16 residues. CDR1 SGHVS and CDR2 FQNEAQ come from the germline V gene. Variable domain in full (rest from reference TRBV7-8 and TRBJ2-1): GAGVSQSPRYKVAKRGQDVALRCDPISGHVSLFWYQQALGQGPEFLTYFQNEAQLDKSGLPSDRFFAERPEGSVSTLKIQRTQQEDSAVYLCASSFPAEVQPTEQFFGPGTRLTVL.

This chain links TRBV7-9 with TRBJ2-2; D not resolved. The germline V gene has CDR1 SEHNR and CDR2 FQNEAQ (reference sequence). With 0 bases removed from V and 4 bases from J, the gap between germline ends came to 3 bases. The CDR3 runs 13 residues. CDR3 nucleotide sequence: TGTGCCAGCAGCTTAGCGCGCACCGGGGAGCTGTTTTTT. Its translation: CASSLARTGELFF.

The chain links TRBV11-3 to TRBJ2-1; tentative D call: TRBD2 (6 bases). V dropped 2 bases and J dropped 0 bases, with 11 bases sitting between them. Per the germline V gene, CDR1 is SGHNT and CDR2 is YENEEA. The CDR3 is 16 residues long. CDR3 nucleotides: TGTGCCAGCAGCTTACGGGTGGGGGGCTCCTACAATGAGCAGTTCTTC. It translates to CASSLRVGGSYNEQFF.

The rearrangement joins TRBV10-3 to TRBJ2-2, with a weak D call TRBD2 (6 bases). The CDR3 contains 12 residues. Trimming stripped 10 bases from V and 1 base from J, with 7 bases between. Germline-derived CDR1 and CDR2 are ENHRY and SYGVKD. The CDR3 spells CASGVNTGELFF. The CDR3 coding sequence is TGTGCCAGCGGGGTGAACACCGGGGAGCTGTTTTTT.

V and J are TRBV29-1 and TRBJ2-1, with 10 nucleotides matching TRBD2. CDR1 and CDR2 from the germline V gene are SQVTM and ANQGSEA. CDR3 size: 15 residues. V shed 3 bases, J shed 6 bases, and the junction held 8 bases outside the gene matches. CDR3 amino acids: CSVELLAGRVNEQFF. CDR3 DNA sequence: TGCAGCGTTGAGCTACTAGCGGGGAGAGTCAATGAGCAGTTCTTC.

This chain connects TRBV15 to TRBJ1-1, with D perhaps TRBD1 (6 bases). The CDR3 has 16 residues. CDR1 and CDR2 from the germline V gene are LNHNV and YYDKDF (reference sequence). V was cut by 0 bases and J by 5 bases, with 16 bases left in between. The CDR3 spells CATSRDQVRGRTEAFF. As DNA, the CDR3 is TGTGCCACCAGCAGAGATCAGGTCAGGGGCAGAACTGAAGCTTTCTTT.

The V gene is TRBV7-6, the J gene TRBJ2-5, with 11 bases lining up with TRBD2. Germline values: CDR1 SGHVS, CDR2 FNYEAQ. The CDR3 loop spans 16 amino acids. V lost 3 bases to trimming and J lost 7 bases; unmatched junction nucleotides: 10. CDR3 bases: TGTGCCAGCAGCTTCGACGCTAGCGGGGGGCCCGCGACCCAGTACTTC. It translates to CASSFDASGGPATQYF.

The genes are TRBV10-3 and TRBJ2-3; 10 bases match TRBD2. This CDR3 is built from 14 residues. CDR1 and CDR2 from the germline V gene are ENHRY and SYGVKD. Unmatched junction bases numbered 5, after V lost 8 bases and J lost 3 bases. The CDR3 spells CAISAGGLTDTQYF. As DNA, the CDR3 is TGTGCCATCTCAGCGGGGGGGCTAACAGATACGCAGTATTTT.

The chain joins TRBV28 to TRBJ2-7; the D gene is possibly TRBD1 (7 bases). Looked up from germline, CDR1 is MDHEN and CDR2 is SYDVKM. The V end lost 7 bases, the J end lost 3 bases, and 16 bases lay between the germline ends. This CDR3 has 14 amino acids. CDR3 residues: CASIKGGTVYEQYF. The CDR3 DNA reads as TGTGCCAGCATCAAAGGAGGGACAGTCTACGAGCAGTACTTC.

J is TRBJ2-7 and V is TRBV9; 7 bases map to TRBD1. The CDR3 totals 14 residues. Germline V CDR1 and CDR2: SGDLS, YYNGEE. V lost 4 bases to trimming and J lost 0 bases; unmatched junction nucleotides: 4. DNA for the CDR3: TGTGCCAGCAGCAAACAGGGGTCCTCCTACGAGCAGTACTTC. Encoded protein: CASSKQGSSYEQYF.

This chain links TRBV4-2 with TRBJ2-7; TRBD2 matches 11 bases. Germline assignment: CDR1 LGHNA and CDR2 YNFKEQ. The CDR3 extends over 16 amino acids. After removal of 0 bases from V and 3 bases from J, the junction contained 4 bases not matched to a gene. CDR3 protein: CASSQDLTSGGYEQYF. CDR3 nucleotides: TGTGCCAGCAGCCAAGATCTAACTAGCGGGGGCTACGAGCAGTACTTC.

The CDR3, as DNA: TGTGCCAGCAGCGTATACAGGGGGCTGGGCAATCAGCCCCAGCATTTT. Translated, it gives CASSVYRGLGNQPQHF. The chain joins TRBV5-6 to TRBJ1-5, with 9 positions matching TRBD1. V dropped 4 bases and J dropped 2; count of bases not matched to a gene: 7. Germline V gives CDR1 SGHDT, CDR2 YYEEEE. This CDR3 spans 16 amino acids.

The rearrangement joins TRBV4-1 to TRBJ1-6; 9 bases agree with TRBD1. The CDR3 is made up of 15 amino acids. The V gene's germline CDR1 is MGHRA and CDR2 YSYEKL. V was clipped by 4 bases and J by 6 bases; unmatched bases: 4. The CDR3 DNA follows: TGCGCCAGCAGCCTCGGGACAGGGTTTAATTCACCCCTCCACTTT. Its protein is CASSLGTGFNSPLHF.

This chain links TRBV4-2 with TRBJ1-6, with 8 bases that match TRBD1. After removal of 0 bases from V and 7 bases from J, the junction contained 5 bases not matched to a gene. The CDR3 runs to 16 residues. Germline CDR1 LGHNA, CDR2 YNFKEQ. The CDR3 DNA is TGTGCCAGCAGCCAAGAGTGGACAGGGATGAATTCACCCCTCCACTTT. This translates into CASSQEWTGMNSPLHF.

The chain recombines TRBV7-9 with TRBJ2-7; D may be TRBD2 (7 bases). Germline-derived CDR1 and CDR2 are SEHNR and FQNEAQ (reference sequence). The CDR3 consists of 15 residues. V shed 8 bases and J shed 6 bases, with 23 bases lying between them. CDR3: CASRAGAGSFSEQYF. In DNA form, the CDR3 reads TGTGCCAGCCGGGCGGGGGCGGGTTCTTTCTCCGAGCAGTACTTC.